The next 24 T cell receptor beta chains were all read from a single sample in a study of blood T cell repertoires in COVID-19. Assay used: immunoSEQ multiplex PCR; TCRdb lists only in-frame clones, some missing. The sample records 85,000 to 90,000 clones, over 70% being singletons. Sequencing was carried out using peripheral blood. Receptors were obtained from a human donor in a cohort sampled during active COVID-19.

The chain couples TRBV3-1 (or the pseudogene TRBV3-2) to TRBJ2-7, with a possible D match to TRBD2 (5 bases). The V and J ends lost 4 bases and 4 bases respectively, with 8 bases between them. The germline gives CDR1 LGHDT, CDR2 YNNKEL (reference sequence). The CDR3 is made up of 12 amino acids. Here the CDR3 DNA reads TGTGCCAGCAGCCCAGGCGGGTACGAGCAGTACTTC. The encoded protein is CASSPGGYEQYF.

The V and J genes are TRBV28 and TRBJ1-1; tentative D call: TRBD1 (6 bases). V lost 8 bases and J 0 bases, leaving 16 bases between the germline ends. The CDR3 consists of 15 residues. Germline V gene sequence: CDR1 MDHEN, CDR2 SYDVKM. DNA of the CDR3: TGTGCCAGCCCTAAGCGGGGGGCGGTGAACACTGAAGCTTTCTTT. It translates to CASPKRGAVNTEAFF. Together with reference TRBV28 and TRBJ1-1, the CDR3 gives the full variable domain: DVKVTQSSRYLVKRTGEKVFLECVQDMDHENMFWYRQDPGLGLRLIYFSYDVKMKEKGDIPEGYSVSREKKERFSLILESASTNQTSMYLCASPKRGAVNTEAFFGQGTRLTVV.

The chain combines TRBV2 with TRBJ1-1; D gene uncertain. CDR1 and CDR2 (germline): SNHLY, FYNNEI. With 7 bases removed from V and 3 bases from J, the gap between germline ends came to 12 bases. The CDR3 runs to 13 residues. The CDR3: CASTSWQDTEAFF. The CDR3 nucleotides are TGTGCCAGCACCTCCTGGCAGGACACTGAAGCTTTCTTT. Together with reference TRBV2 and TRBJ1-1, the CDR3 gives the full variable domain: EPEVTQTPSHQVTQMGQEVILRCVPISNHLYFYWYRQILGQKVEFLVSFYNNEISEKSEIFDDQFSVERPDGSNFTLKIRSTKLEDSAMYFCASTSWQDTEAFFGQGTRLTVV.

The chain uses TRBV6-5 and TRBJ2-1; D ambiguous. The CDR3 length is 15 residues. V was trimmed by 2 bases and J by 2 bases, leaving 10 bases between them. CDR1 and CDR2 (germline): MNHEY, SVGAGI. This CDR3 is CASSYGRKPYNEQFF. Written as DNA, the CDR3 is TGTGCCAGCAGTTACGGTAGAAAACCCTACAATGAGCAGTTCTTC.

The genes are TRBV4-1 and TRBJ2-7, with D maybe TRBD1 (5 bases). The CDR3 runs to 14 residues. Per the germline V gene, CDR1 is MGHRA and CDR2 is YSYEKL. Trimming cost V 2 bases and J 1 base, with 9 bases left between them. The CDR3 DNA follows: TGCGCCAGCAGCCAACCCGACAGTTCCTACGAGCAGTACTTC. Translating gives CASSQPDSSYEQYF.

The chain couples TRBV5-4 to TRBJ1-1; 10 bases are a match to TRBD1. This CDR3 is 17 amino acids long. Germline lookup yields CDR1 SGHNT and CDR2 YYREEE (reference sequence). Losses at the gene ends were 4 bases for V and 0 bases for J; bases not matched to a gene: 9. CDR3 residues: CASSLGTGDLLNTEAFF. As DNA, the CDR3 is TGTGCCAGCAGCCTAGGGACAGGGGACCTCCTGAACACTGAAGCTTTCTTT.

The CDR3 protein is CAWRREINSPLHF. The CDR3 coding sequence is TGTGCCTGGAGGCGGGAGATTAATTCACCCCTCCACTTT. This rearrangement joins TRBV30 to TRBJ1-6; D is unclear. Germline V CDR1 and CDR2: GTSNPN, SVGIG (reference sequence). This CDR3 region has 13 residues. V was trimmed by 3 bases and J by 6 bases, leaving 9 bases between them.

The V call is TRBV24-1, the J call TRBJ2-5; TRBD2 might be the D (5 bases). Trimming took 1 base from V and 1 from J, leaving 9 bases between them. This CDR3 has 15 residues. Germline values: CDR1 KGHDR, CDR2 SFDVKD. Here the CDR3 reads CATSDLEGPQETQYF. The CDR3 DNA reads TGTGCCACCAGTGATTTAGAGGGTCCCCAAGAGACCCAGTACTTC.

The chain couples TRBV27 to TRBJ2-3; TRBD2 matches 11 bases. Germline lookup yields CDR1 MNHEY and CDR2 SMNVEV (reference sequence). V shed 5 bases, J shed 3 bases, and the junction held 4 bases outside the gene matches. This CDR3 has 15 residues. The CDR3 reads CASSDSGRGTDTQYF. In DNA form, the CDR3 reads TGTGCCAGCAGTGATAGCGGGAGGGGGACAGATACGCAGTATTTT.

This clone appeared once. The V gene is TRBV7-9, the J gene TRBJ2-3, with 7 positions matching TRBD1. Germline V lookup: CDR1 SEHNR, CDR2 FQNEAQ (reference sequence). The CDR3 consists of 14 residues. V was clipped by 3 bases and J by 6 bases; unmatched bases: 6. CDR3 in DNA: TGTGCCAGCAGCTTTCAGGGGGATAGGGATACGCAGTATTTT. Its protein is CASSFQGDRDTQYF.

V gene TRBV12-3 or TRBV12-4 combines with J gene TRBJ1-5, with D unclear. The CDR3 is 12 residues long. V dropped 3 bases and J dropped 3 bases, with 3 bases sitting between them. CDR3 sequence reads: CASSFSNQPQHF. Written as DNA, the CDR3 is TGTGCCAGCAGTTTCTCCAATCAGCCCCAGCATTTT.

The J gene is TRBJ2-3, the V gene TRBV28; TRBD1 matches 9 bases. This CDR3 is 17 amino acids long. CDR1 and CDR2 (germline): MDHEN, SYDVKM. V trimming: 3 bases; J trimming: 1 base; junction bases outside the gene matches: 8. The CDR3 DNA reads as TGTGCCAGCAGTTTCCCAGGGACAGGGACGGGCACAGATACGCAGTATTTT. Protein product: CASSFPGTGTGTDTQYF.

This rearrangement joins TRBV30 to TRBJ1-1; TRBD1 might be the D (6 bases). The CDR3 covers 14 residues. The germline V and J ends were trimmed by 1 base and 6 bases, with 15 bases remaining between them. Germline values: CDR1 GTSNPN, CDR2 SVGIG (reference sequence). For the CDR3, the DNA is TGTGCCTGGAGTGGAGGACAGCCTGGGGCTGAAGCTTTCTTT. Translated, it gives CAWSGGQPGAEAFF.

This chain joins TRBV18 and TRBJ2-2; 10 positions match TRBD1. Germline V gene data show CDR1 as KGHSH and CDR2 as LQKENI. With 0 bases clipped from V and 6 bases from J, the junction kept 4 bases outside the gene matches. The length of the CDR3 is 16 residues. CDR3 in amino acids: CASSPPSGQGAGELFF. The CDR3 coding sequence is TGTGCCAGCTCACCACCCTCAGGACAGGGGGCCGGGGAGCTGTTTTTT.

In this sample, this clone turned up once. The gene calls are TRBV15 and TRBJ1-1; no clear D. This CDR3 spans 14 amino acids. V lost 5 bases, J lost 6 bases, and 16 bases lay in between. CDR1 and CDR2 from the germline V gene are LNHNV and YYDKDF (reference sequence). The CDR3 nucleotides are TGTGCCACCAGCTCTTTGGGAGGGAGCGCTGAAGCTTTCTTT. Translating gives CATSSLGGSAEAFF.

V is TRBV2 and J is TRBJ1-5; 8 bases map to TRBD1. Germline CDR1 SNHLY, CDR2 FYNNEI. V was clipped by 2 bases and J by 1 base; unmatched bases: 1. There are 15 residues in the CDR3. CDR3 DNA sequence: TGTGCCAGCAGTGAAAGACAGGGGAGCAATCAGCCCCAGCATTTT. It encodes CASSERQGSNQPQHF.

The chain couples TRBV19 to TRBJ1-6; D might be TRBD1 (6 bases). With 4 bases removed from V and 7 bases from J, the gap between germline ends came to 17 bases. Germline CDR1 is LNHDA and CDR2 is SQIVND (reference sequence). The CDR3 spans 16 residues. This CDR3 is CASSTRTGTRNSPLHF. The CDR3, as DNA: TGTGCCAGTAGTACTCGTACCGGGACACGGAATTCACCCCTCCACTTT.

The chain links TRBV7-2 to TRBJ2-1; 10 bases map to TRBD2. The CDR3 runs to 12 residues. Germline CDR1 and CDR2: SGHTA and FQGNSA. Unmatched junction bases numbered 0, after V lost 3 bases and J lost 10 bases. CDR3 in DNA: TGTGCCAGCAGCTTTAGCGGGAGGGAGCAGTTCTTC. Its protein product is CASSFSGREQFF.

The rearrangement uses TRBV27 and TRBJ2-7; maybe TRBD2 (6 bases). The CDR3 is made up of 13 amino acids. The V and J ends lost 3 bases and 6 bases respectively, with 12 bases between them. CDR1 is MNHEY and CDR2 is SMNVEV in the germline V gene (reference sequence). This chain's CDR3 is CASSFGRRGEQYF. CDR3 bases: TGTGCCAGCAGTTTCGGAAGGAGGGGCGAGCAGTACTTC.

In DNA form, the CDR3 reads TGTGCCAGCGGGACTAGCTCCACAGATACGCAGTATTTT. As protein: CASGTSSTDTQYF. The gene calls are TRBV6-5 and TRBJ2-3; 9 bases align to TRBD2. The V gene's germline CDR1 is MNHEY and CDR2 SVGAGI. Trimming at V came to 8 bases and at J to 2 bases, leaving 2 bases not matched to a gene. The CDR3 extends over 13 amino acids.

The chain carries TRBV5-6 and TRBJ2-3, with 10 bases matching TRBD1. The V and J ends lost 3 bases and 3 bases, in that order; junction bases with no gene match: 4. Germline assignment: CDR1 SGHDT and CDR2 YYEEEE. This CDR3 spans 15 amino acids. CDR3 amino acids: CASSSPGQGTDTQYF. The DNA for the CDR3 is TGTGCCAGCAGCTCCCCGGGACAGGGGACAGATACGCAGTATTTT.

This chain connects TRBV14 to TRBJ2-5, with D unclear. The germline gives CDR1 SGHDN, CDR2 FVKESK. Trimming removed 1 base at V and 2 bases at J, with 8 bases between. The CDR3 length is 14 residues. CDR3 sequence reads: CASSQVYSQETQYF. The CDR3 bases are TGTGCCAGCAGCCAAGTGTACAGTCAAGAGACCCAGTACTTC.

The V and J genes are TRBV12-3 or TRBV12-4 and TRBJ1-1; no reliable D call. V was clipped by 6 bases and J by 4 bases, with 12 bases between them. The CDR3 totals 13 residues. The CDR3 coding sequence is TGTGCCAGCAGCCTTACGGAGTCCACTGAAGCTTTCTTT. This encodes CASSLTESTEAFF.

This clone showed up just a few times. The rearrangement links TRBV18 to TRBJ2-7; TRBD1 matches at 11 bases. The CDR3 is made up of 15 amino acids. The junction had 6 bases not matched to a gene; V was cut back by 6 bases and J by 2 bases. Looked up from germline, CDR1 is KGHSH and CDR2 is LQKENI. The CDR3 here is CASSPAGQGAYEQYF. CDR3 bases: TGTGCCAGCTCGCCCGCGGGACAGGGGGCCTACGAGCAGTACTTC. The full variable domain, with the rest looked up from reference TRBV18 and TRBJ2-7, is NAGVMQNPRHLVRRRGQEARLRCSPMKGHSHVYWYRQLPEEGLKFMVYLQKENIIDESGMPKERFSAEFPKEGPSILRIQQVVRGDSAAYFCASSPAGQGAYEQYFGPGTRLTVT.